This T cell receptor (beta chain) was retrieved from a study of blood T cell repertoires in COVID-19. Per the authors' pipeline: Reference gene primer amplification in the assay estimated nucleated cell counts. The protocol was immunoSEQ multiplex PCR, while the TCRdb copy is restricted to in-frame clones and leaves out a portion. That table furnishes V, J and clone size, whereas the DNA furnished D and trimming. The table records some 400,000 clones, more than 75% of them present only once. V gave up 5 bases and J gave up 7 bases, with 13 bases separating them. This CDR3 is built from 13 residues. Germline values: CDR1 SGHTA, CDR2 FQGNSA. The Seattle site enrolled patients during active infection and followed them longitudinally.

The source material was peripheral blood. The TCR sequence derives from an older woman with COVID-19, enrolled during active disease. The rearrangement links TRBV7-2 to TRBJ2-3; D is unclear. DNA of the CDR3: TGTGCCAGCAGCCCGGCTTCAGGCCATACGCAGTATTTT. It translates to CASSPASGHTQYF.